This T cell receptor beta chain was captured in a study of blood T cell repertoires in COVID-19. Across the study: COVID-19 samples collected from the United States, Italy and Spain covered acute and convalescent phases. T cells, B-cell-depleted T cells, or PBMCs supplied cDNA or gDNA.

This clone was counted only a few times. How the authors handled the data: The authors estimated nucleated cell counts from reference gene primer amplification. Only in-frame clones appear in the TCRdb table, and some are missing; sequencing was by immunoSEQ multiplex PCR. V, J and clone size derive from that table, while D and trimming were established from the DNA sequence. The sample shows around 180,000 clones, roughly 84% of them seen only once. V trimming: 8 bases; J trimming: 0 bases; junction bases outside the gene matches: 10. The CDR3 spans 16 residues. Germline CDR1 and CDR2: WSHSY and SAAADI. It was during active infection that Seattle patients were enrolled and then longitudinally followed.

Material: peripheral blood. The source is a person aged 65-85 years with COVID-19, enrolled during active disease. The V call is TRBV10-2, the J call TRBJ2-1; 7 bases align to TRBD1. CDR3 region: CASEKQGLISYNEQFF. The CDR3 DNA reads TGCGCCAGCGAAAAACAGGGGTTAATCTCCTACAATGAGCAGTTCTTC.